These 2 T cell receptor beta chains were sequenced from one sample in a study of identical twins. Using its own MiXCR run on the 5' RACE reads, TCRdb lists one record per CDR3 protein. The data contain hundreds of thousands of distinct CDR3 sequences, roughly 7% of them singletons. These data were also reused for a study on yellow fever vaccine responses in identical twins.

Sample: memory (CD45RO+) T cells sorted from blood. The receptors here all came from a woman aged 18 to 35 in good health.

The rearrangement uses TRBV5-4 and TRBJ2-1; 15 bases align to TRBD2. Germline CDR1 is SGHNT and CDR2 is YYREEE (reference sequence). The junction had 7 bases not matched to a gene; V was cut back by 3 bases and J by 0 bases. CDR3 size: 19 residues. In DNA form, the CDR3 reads TGTGCCAGCAGCTCCCCCGGGACTAGCGGGAGGAGCTCCTACAATGAGCAGTTCTTC. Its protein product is CASSSPGTSGRSSYNEQFF.

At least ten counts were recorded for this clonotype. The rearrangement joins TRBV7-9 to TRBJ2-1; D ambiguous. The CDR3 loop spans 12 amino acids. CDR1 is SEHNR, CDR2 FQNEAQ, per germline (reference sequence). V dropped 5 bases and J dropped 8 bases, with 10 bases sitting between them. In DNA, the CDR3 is TGTGCCAGCAGCCCCCCGAATTATGAGCAGTTCTTC. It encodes CASSPPNYEQFF.